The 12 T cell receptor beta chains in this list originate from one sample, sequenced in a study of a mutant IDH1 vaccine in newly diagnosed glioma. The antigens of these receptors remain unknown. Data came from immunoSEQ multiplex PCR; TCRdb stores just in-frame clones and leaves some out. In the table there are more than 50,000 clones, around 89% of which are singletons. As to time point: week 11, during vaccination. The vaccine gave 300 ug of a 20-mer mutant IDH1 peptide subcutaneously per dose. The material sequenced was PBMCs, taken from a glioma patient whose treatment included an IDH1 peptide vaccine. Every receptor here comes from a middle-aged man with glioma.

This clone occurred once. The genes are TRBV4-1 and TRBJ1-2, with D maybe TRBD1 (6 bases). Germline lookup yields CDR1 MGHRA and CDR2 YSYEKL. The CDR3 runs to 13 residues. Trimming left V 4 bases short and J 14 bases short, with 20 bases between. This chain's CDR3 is CASSPRGSGDNTF. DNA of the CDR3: TGCGCCAGCAGCCCAAGAGGCTCAGGGGATAATACCTTC.

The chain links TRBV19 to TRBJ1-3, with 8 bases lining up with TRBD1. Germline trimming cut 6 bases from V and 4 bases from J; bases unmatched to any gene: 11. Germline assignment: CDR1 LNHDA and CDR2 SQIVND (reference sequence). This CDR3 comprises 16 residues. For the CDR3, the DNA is TGTGCCAGTAGATCAACAGGGGGATTAGGAGGAAACACCATATATTTT. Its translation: CASRSTGGLGGNTIYF.

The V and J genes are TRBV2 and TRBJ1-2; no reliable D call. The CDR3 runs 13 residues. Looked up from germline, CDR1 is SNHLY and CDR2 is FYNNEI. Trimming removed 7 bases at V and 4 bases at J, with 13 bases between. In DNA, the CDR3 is TGTGCCAGCACCCTCGAGTCAATCTATGGCTACACCTTC. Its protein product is CASTLESIYGYTF. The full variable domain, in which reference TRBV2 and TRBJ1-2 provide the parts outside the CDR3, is EPEVTQTPSHQVTQMGQEVILRCVPISNHLYFYWYRQILGQKVEFLVSFYNNEISEKSEIFDDQFSVERPDGSNFTLKIRSTKLEDSAMYFCASTLESIYGYTFGSGTRLTVV.

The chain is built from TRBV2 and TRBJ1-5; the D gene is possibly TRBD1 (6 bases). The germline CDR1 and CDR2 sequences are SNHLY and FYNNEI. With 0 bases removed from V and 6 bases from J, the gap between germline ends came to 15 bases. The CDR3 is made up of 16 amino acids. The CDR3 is CASSEARGGNSQPQHF. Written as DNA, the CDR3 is TGTGCCAGCAGTGAAGCTCGGGGGGGCAACAGTCAGCCCCAGCATTTT.

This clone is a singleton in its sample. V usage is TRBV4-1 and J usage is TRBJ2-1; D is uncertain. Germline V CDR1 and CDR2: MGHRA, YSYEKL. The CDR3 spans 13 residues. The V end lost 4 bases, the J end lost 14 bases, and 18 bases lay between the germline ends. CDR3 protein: CASSPRPVEVKFF. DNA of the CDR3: TGCGCCAGCAGCCCGAGACCCGTCGAGGTGAAGTTCTTC.

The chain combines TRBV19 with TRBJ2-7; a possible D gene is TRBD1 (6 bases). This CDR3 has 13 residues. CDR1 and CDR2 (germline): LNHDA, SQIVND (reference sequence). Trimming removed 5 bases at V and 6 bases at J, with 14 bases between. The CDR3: CASSRTAAGEQYF. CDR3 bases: TGTGCCAGTAGTCGGACAGCGGCCGGCGAGCAGTACTTC.

CDR3 protein: CSGSSGQGNGYTF. CDR3 bases: TGCAGCGGTAGTAGCGGACAGGGGAACGGCTACACCTTC. The rearrangement uses TRBV29-1 and TRBJ1-2, with 9 bases matching TRBD1. CDR3 length: 13 amino acids. From germline, CDR1 is SQVTM and CDR2 ANQGSEA. V was clipped by 7 bases and J by 8 bases; unmatched bases: 11.

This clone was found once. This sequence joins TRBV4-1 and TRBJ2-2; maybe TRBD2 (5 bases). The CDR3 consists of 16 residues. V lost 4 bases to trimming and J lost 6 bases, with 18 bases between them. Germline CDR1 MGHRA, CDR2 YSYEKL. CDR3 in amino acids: CASSPRVRVEAGELFF. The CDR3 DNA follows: TGCGCCAGCAGCCCGAGGGTCCGGGTAGAAGCCGGGGAGCTGTTTTTT.

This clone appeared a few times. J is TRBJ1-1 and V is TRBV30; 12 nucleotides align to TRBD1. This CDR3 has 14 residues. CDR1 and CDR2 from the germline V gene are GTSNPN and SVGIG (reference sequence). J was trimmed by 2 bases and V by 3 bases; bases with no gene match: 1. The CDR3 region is CAWSGTGGNTEAFF. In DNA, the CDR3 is TGTGCCTGGAGCGGGACAGGGGGCAACACTGAAGCTTTCTTT.

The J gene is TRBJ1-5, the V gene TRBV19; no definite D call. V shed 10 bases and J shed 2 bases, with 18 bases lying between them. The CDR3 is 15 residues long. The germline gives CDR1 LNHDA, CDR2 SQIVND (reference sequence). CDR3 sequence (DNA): TGTGCCACTCAGATATCCCCGAAAGGCAATCAGCCCCAGCATTTT. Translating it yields CATQISPKGNQPQHF.

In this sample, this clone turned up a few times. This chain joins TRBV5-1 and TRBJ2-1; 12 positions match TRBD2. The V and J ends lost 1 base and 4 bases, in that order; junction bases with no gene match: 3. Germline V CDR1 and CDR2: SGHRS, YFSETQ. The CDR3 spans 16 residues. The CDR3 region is CASSLSTSGGYNEQFF. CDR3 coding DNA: TGCGCCAGCAGCTTGTCGACTAGCGGGGGTTACAATGAGCAGTTCTTC.

The CDR3 DNA reads TGTGCCAGCTCCTCGGGGGGGAGCAATCAGCCCCAGCATTTT. It translates to CASSSGGSNQPQHF. V usage is TRBV18 and J usage is TRBJ1-5; tentatively, D is TRBD1 (5 bases). The ends were cut back, 6 bases at V and 1 base at J, with 10 bases in the middle. Germline lookup yields CDR1 KGHSH and CDR2 LQKENI. The CDR3 length is 14 residues. The variable domain in full, with the rest retrieved from reference TRBV18 and TRBJ1-5, is NAGVMQNPRHLVRRRGQEARLRCSPMKGHSHVYWYRQLPEEGLKFMVYLQKENIIDESGMPKERFSAEFPKEGPSILRIQQVVRGDSAAYFCASSSGGSNQPQHFGDGTRLSIL.